These 4 T cell receptor beta chains originate from one sample sequenced in a study of T cell repertoires in cytomegalovirus infection. TCRdb reprocessed the reads via MiXCR and lists one record per CDR3 protein. The sample has approximately 700,000 distinct CDR3 sequences, less than 40% seen once. The sample comprised PBMCs. The receptors derive from a human donor in good health (CMV status not recorded). Some clones in this sample may be carry-over from other donors' samples.

The V call is TRBV7-2, the J call TRBJ1-3; the D is unclear. This CDR3 has 14 residues. Germline CDR1 reads SGHTA; CDR2 reads FQGNSA. V was pared by 1 base and J by 7 bases, with 11 bases between. The CDR3 DNA reads as TGTGCCAGCAGCTTAGAGGGTTGGCAGAACACCATATATTTT. This sequence encodes CASSLEGWQNTIYF.

This clonotype was seen only a few times. This chain uses TRBV5-6 with TRBJ1-2, with D unresolved. Germline CDR1 reads SGHDT; CDR2 reads YYEEEE. This CDR3 has 16 amino acids. V dropped 3 bases and J dropped 1 base, with 16 bases sitting between them. The CDR3 protein is CASSSAALSLNYGYTF. The CDR3 DNA reads TGTGCCAGCAGCTCTGCGGCCTTATCCCTTAACTATGGCTACACCTTC. Based on the CDR3 plus reference TRBV5-6 and TRBJ1-2, the full variable domain is DAGVTQSPTHLIKTRGQQVTLRCSPKSGHDTVSWYQQALGQGPQFIFQYYEEEERQRGNFPDRFSGHQFPNYSSELNVNALLLGDSALYLCASSSAALSLNYGYTFGSGTRLTVV.

On this clonotype: A much larger clone is a single base away; this may be a read error. The chain combines TRBV10-3 with TRBJ2-2, with a weak D call TRBD1 (6 bases). The ends were cut back, 5 bases at V and 6 bases at J, with 7 bases in the middle. From germline, CDR1 is ENHRY and CDR2 SYGVKD. The CDR3 consists of 12 residues. CDR3 protein: CAISHRAGELFF. CDR3 coding DNA: TGTGCCATCAGTCACAGGGCCGGGGAGCTGTTTTTT.

Only a few counts were recorded for this clonotype. The chain combines TRBV7-2 with TRBJ2-7; D remains unclear. This CDR3 has 14 residues. Per the germline V gene, CDR1 is SGHTA and CDR2 is FQGNSA. V gave up 3 bases and J gave up 3 bases, with 12 bases separating them. CDR3 coding DNA: TGTGCCAGCAGCTTCACGGGCGGTTTCTACGAGCAGTACTTC. Its translation is CASSFTGGFYEQYF.